The T cell receptor beta chain described here comes from a study of blood T cells in healthy people across ages. J gave up 7 bases and V 5 bases, and 9 bases lay outside the gene matches. The length of the CDR3 is 16 residues. CDR1 SGHDN and CDR2 FVKESK come from the germline V gene. The authors ran a second PCR of 7 to 11 cycles using a sample-barcoded 5' primer and a J-beta primer mix. TCRdb re-called the 5' RACE reads through MiXCR, storing one row per CDR3 protein. The data contain 1.5 million to 2 million distinct CDR3 sequences, 49% of them seen just once; the ten biggest clones take up roughly 2.1%. All donors came from Russia, were Caucasian and healthy, and spanned ages roughly 6 to 95. The sample holds a few counts of this clonotype.

The sample was blood. This receptor was obtained from a woman between 35 and 50 years old in good health. This chain connects TRBV14 to TRBJ2-1, with TRBD1 identical over 12 bases. CDR3 amino acids: CASSYPGQGAGNEQFF. The DNA for the CDR3 is TGTGCCAGCAGCTACCCGGGACAGGGGGCTGGTAATGAGCAGTTCTTC.